The 16 T cell receptor beta chains below all came from one sample that was sequenced in a study of shared clonotypes between healthy human individuals. The table came from immunoSEQ multiplex PCR; TCRdb's copy has only in-frame clones and leaves some out. The data show fewer than 850,000 clones, 72% seen once. Sequencing used memory CD4+ T cells sorted from blood. Noted subset: CD45RA-negative fraction. These receptors originate from a woman younger than 45 in good health.

J is TRBJ1-4 and V is TRBV4-1; no firm D call. Germline CDR1 and CDR2: MGHRA and YSYEKL. Trimming removed 0 bases from V and 3 bases from J, with 8 bases in between. The CDR3 sequence is 15 residues long. CDR3 DNA sequence: TGCGCCAGCAGCCAAGAGGGAGGCTCTAATGAAAAACTGTTTTTT. It codes for CASSQEGGSNEKLFF.

The chain has TRBV19 and TRBJ1-1; TRBD1 matches 10 bases. Germline V gene data show CDR1 as LNHDA and CDR2 as SQIVND (reference sequence). Trimming cost V 5 bases and J 5 bases; bases outside gene matches: 8. The CDR3 runs to 15 residues. CDR3 amino acids: CASSARTGGKTEAFF. CDR3 in DNA: TGTGCCAGTAGTGCCCGGACAGGGGGAAAAACTGAAGCTTTCTTT.

The chain couples TRBV7-2 to TRBJ1-5; 8 bases are shared with TRBD1. CDR1 SGHTA and CDR2 FQGNSA come from the germline V gene. There are 15 residues in the CDR3. V shed 5 bases and J 1 base; nucleotides not matched to a gene: 4. The CDR3 bases are TGTGCCAGCAGCCCCACAGGGGGGAGCAATCAGCCCCAGCATTTT. Encoded protein: CASSPTGGSNQPQHF. Looking up the rest from reference TRBV7-2 and TRBJ1-5 gives the full variable domain: GAGVSQSPSNKVTEKGKDVELRCDPISGHTALYWYRQSLGQGLEFLIYFQGNSAPDKSGLPSDRFSAERTGGSVSTLTIQRTQQEDSAVYLCASSPTGGSNQPQHFGDGTRLSIL.

The V gene is TRBV29-1, the J gene TRBJ2-2, with 15 bases lining up with TRBD2. V was pared by 6 bases and J by 2 bases, with 4 bases of the junction left unmatched. CDR3 size: 16 residues. The germline CDR1 and CDR2 sequences are SQVTM and ANQGSEA. CDR3 in amino acids: CSVPGLAGGNTGELFF. The CDR3 coding sequence is TGCAGCGTACCGGGACTAGCGGGAGGAAACACCGGGGAGCTGTTTTTT.

This clone appeared a few times. This chain uses TRBV27 with TRBJ1-5, with D tentatively TRBD1 (5 bases). Trimming stripped 3 bases from V and 2 bases from J, with 11 bases between. CDR1 and CDR2 (germline): MNHEY, SMNVEV (reference sequence). This CDR3 region has 15 residues. The CDR3 DNA is TGTGCCAGCAGTTTTGGGGGGTTCGGCAATCAGCCCCAGCATTTT. Translation: CASSFGGFGNQPQHF.

The chain uses TRBV28 and TRBJ2-4; 7 bases line up with TRBD1. The CDR3 runs 16 residues. J was trimmed by 2 bases and V by 5 bases; bases with no gene match: 9. Germline-derived CDR1 and CDR2 are MDHEN and SYDVKM. The CDR3 loop reads CASSPTGDPSKNIQYF. The CDR3 DNA reads as TGTGCCAGCAGTCCTACAGGGGACCCATCCAAAAACATTCAGTACTTC.

This chain links TRBV5-1 with TRBJ1-4; D ambiguous. The CDR3 has 15 amino acids. Trimming took off 0 bases at V and 0 bases at J, with 6 bases between the two ends. Per the germline V gene, CDR1 is SGHRS and CDR2 is YFSETQ. The CDR3 coding sequence is TGCGCCAGCAGCTTGGCAAGGGCAACTAATGAAAAACTGTTTTTT. Translated, it gives CASSLARATNEKLFF.

The chain couples TRBV5-1 to TRBJ2-1; D uncertain. The CDR3 covers 14 residues. Per the germline V gene, CDR1 is SGHRS and CDR2 is YFSETQ. Trimming removed 4 bases at V and 4 bases at J, with 12 bases between. CDR3 amino acids: CASSAARNYNEQFF. For the CDR3, the DNA is TGCGCCAGCAGCGCAGCGAGAAATTACAATGAGCAGTTCTTC.

The genes are TRBV19 and TRBJ1-5, with TRBD1 identical over 12 bases. The germline V gene encodes CDR1 LNHDA and CDR2 SQIVND (reference sequence). The CDR3 contains 18 residues. V gave up 7 bases and J gave up 3 bases; unmatched junction bases: 13. The DNA for the CDR3 is TGTGCCAGTACCAGAACCGGGACAGGGGGCCCGAACAATCAGCCCCAGCATTTT. This gives the protein CASTRTGTGGPNNQPQHF.

The rearrangement joins TRBV19 to TRBJ1-2; D gene unclear. Germline V gives CDR1 LNHDA, CDR2 SQIVND (reference sequence). With 6 bases removed from V and 3 bases from J, the gap between germline ends came to 14 bases. The CDR3 loop spans 14 amino acids. The CDR3 reads CASRPSSTDYGYTF. The CDR3 DNA is TGTGCCAGTAGACCCTCCAGTACGGACTATGGCTACACCTTC.

The chain couples TRBV28 to TRBJ2-1; D unresolved. V was cut by 5 bases and J by 4 bases, with 18 bases left in between. This CDR3 is 16 amino acids long. Germline V gene sequence: CDR1 MDHEN, CDR2 SYDVKM. The CDR3 protein is CASSTPEFRLYNEQFF. The CDR3 region has the DNA TGTGCCAGCAGTACACCCGAGTTCCGGTTATACAATGAGCAGTTCTTC.

A note on this clone: This specimen includes other DNA sequences encoding the same CDR3. This chain uses TRBV5-1 with TRBJ2-5; tentatively, D is TRBD1 (7 bases). V was clipped by 0 bases and J by 4 bases, with 13 bases between them. The CDR3 runs 15 residues. Per the germline V gene, CDR1 is SGHRS and CDR2 is YFSETQ. The DNA of the CDR3 is TGCGCCAGCAGCTTGGGCTCAGGGGGAGGAGAGACCCAGTACTTC. This codes for CASSLGSGGGETQYF.

The V and J genes are TRBV25-1 and TRBJ2-1; TRBD2 matches 11 bases. Germline V CDR1 and CDR2: MGHDK, SYGVNS. The junction had 3 bases not matched to a gene; V was cut back by 5 bases and J by 9 bases. CDR3 length: 13 amino acids. Here the CDR3 DNA reads TGTGCCAGCAGTCGCCTAGCGGGAGGTGAGCAGTTCTTC. The encoded protein is CASSRLAGGEQFF.

The rearrangement links TRBV7-8 to TRBJ1-5; no firm D call. V was clipped by 2 bases and J by 2 bases, with 10 bases between them. The CDR3 loop spans 15 amino acids. CDR1 is SGHVS and CDR2 is FQNEAQ in the germline V gene. The CDR3 nucleotides read TGTGCCAGCAGCTTACGTCGGAATGGCAATCAGCCCCAGCATTTT. This sequence encodes CASSLRRNGNQPQHF.

The chain has TRBV19 and TRBJ1-3, with D possibly matching TRBD1 (5 bases). Germline assignment: CDR1 LNHDA and CDR2 SQIVND (reference sequence). Trimming pared 6 bases from V and 7 bases from J, leaving 19 bases between. CDR3 length equals 15 residues. CDR3 region: CASSGTGSPWNTIYF. The CDR3 DNA is TGTGCCAGTAGCGGAACAGGATCACCCTGGAACACCATATATTTT.

This clone occurred many times. The rearrangement uses TRBV2 and TRBJ1-5; 9 bases align to TRBD1. Germline loops: CDR1 SNHLY, CDR2 FYNNEI. CDR3 length: 15 residues. The V and J ends lost 7 bases and 4 bases, in that order; junction bases with no gene match: 8. CDR3 nucleotides: TGTGCCAGCACAGCGACAGGGGGAGGAAATCAGCCCCAGCATTTT. Translating it yields CASTATGGGNQPQHF.